A single sample gave rise to the 21 T cell receptor beta chains below, sequenced in a study of T-cell memory formation after mild COVID-19. TCRdb independently ran MiXCR on the 5' RACE reads; one entry per CDR3 protein. The sample carries about 140,000 distinct CDR3 sequences, approximately 14% recorded once. Sample: PBMCs or a T cell subset sorted from them (not recorded which). Receptor source: an adult woman who had mild COVID-19 (a few samples of this study predate the infection). Cell type and time point are not known.

This clonotype was counted ten times or more. The chain combines TRBV9 with TRBJ2-2; a possible D gene is TRBD1 (5 bases). The CDR3 contains 14 residues. CDR1 SGDLS and CDR2 YYNGEE come from the germline V gene. With 2 bases removed from V and 3 bases from J, the gap between germline ends came to 8 bases. CDR3 in DNA: TGTGCCAGCAGCGTGACACAGGACACCGGGGAGCTGTTTTTT. This gives the protein CASSVTQDTGELFF.

This chain links TRBV5-1 with TRBJ2-3; D is uncertain. This CDR3 region has 16 residues. CDR1 SGHRS and CDR2 YFSETQ come from the germline V gene. V dropped 0 bases and J dropped 1 base, with 12 bases sitting between them. CDR3 sequence: CASSLGVDPRTDTQYF. CDR3 sequence (DNA): TGCGCCAGCAGCTTGGGGGTCGACCCCCGCACAGATACGCAGTATTTT.

The chain employs TRBV6-2 or TRBV6-3 and TRBJ2-7, with TRBD2 matching 8 bases. The CDR3 has 14 residues. Germline CDR1 reads MNHEY; CDR2 reads SVGEGT. V lost 2 bases, J lost 2 bases, and 2 bases stayed unmatched. The CDR3 loop reads CASSYGREAYEQYF. In DNA, the CDR3 is TGTGCCAGCAGTTACGGGCGGGAGGCCTACGAGCAGTACTTC.

Only a few counts were recorded for this clonotype. CDR3 loop: CASSLVAARAFPETQYF. As DNA, the CDR3 is TGTGCCAGCAGCTTAGTGGCAGCCAGGGCATTCCCAGAGACCCAGTACTTC. J is TRBJ2-5 and V is TRBV11-2; a possible D gene is TRBD1 (5 bases). Trimming took 1 base from V and 4 from J, leaving 19 bases between them. The V gene's germline CDR1 is SGHAT and CDR2 FQNNGV. The CDR3 has 17 amino acids.

The chain employs TRBV6-5 and TRBJ2-3; a weak D match, TRBD1 (5 bases). The germline V gene has CDR1 MNHEY and CDR2 SVGAGI. V gave up 8 bases and J gave up 1 base, with 13 bases separating them. CDR3 length: 14 residues. For the CDR3, the DNA is TGTGCCAGCGGCTACCTAGGGGGCACAGATACGCAGTATTTT. It yields the protein CASGYLGGTDTQYF.

V and J are TRBV2 and TRBJ2-4, with TRBD2 matching 10 bases. CDR1 is SNHLY and CDR2 is FYNNEI in the germline V gene. CDR3 length equals 15 residues. The ends lost 7 bases at V and 1 base at J; junction bases unmatched: 4. DNA of the CDR3: TGTGCCAGCACCTCGGGACTAGCGGCCAAAAACATTCAGTACTTC. Protein product: CASTSGLAAKNIQYF.

This clonotype was seen a handful of times. The rearrangement uses TRBV4-2 and TRBJ1-4, with TRBD1 as a possible D gene (6 bases). CDR3 size: 15 residues. Germline V gene data show CDR1 as LGHNA and CDR2 as YNFKEQ. Trimming shortened V by 0 bases and J by 8 bases, and 13 bases separated the two germline ends. The chain's CDR3 is CASSQDAGAREKLFF. CDR3 in DNA: TGTGCCAGCAGCCAAGATGCGGGGGCCAGGGAAAAACTGTTTTTT.

Remarks on this clonotype: At one boundary the junction diverges from the germline segment, which might be a read error. This chain connects TRBV15 to TRBJ2-7; D could derive from TRBD1 or TRBD2 (6 bases each). Per the germline V gene, CDR1 is LNHNV and CDR2 is YYDKDF (reference sequence). CDR3 length: 16 residues. The CDR3 here is CATIRDRGGFHYEQYF. CDR3 DNA sequence: TGTGCCACCATCAGAGATCGAGGGGGGTTCCACTACGAGCAGTACTTC. The complete variable domain, with remaining parts taken from reference TRBV15 and TRBJ2-7, reads DAMVIQNPRYQVTQFGKPVTLSCSQTLNHNVMYWYQQKSSQAPKLLFHYYDKDFNNEADTPDNFQSRRPNTSFCFLDIRSPGLGDTAMYLCATIRDRGGFHYEQYFGPGTRLTVT.

In this sample, this clonotype turned up a few times. The rearrangement links TRBV5-4 to TRBJ2-2, with 10 bases that match TRBD2. Germline V gene data show CDR1 as SGHNT and CDR2 as YYREEE (reference sequence). V trimming: 4 bases; J trimming: 5 bases; junction bases outside the gene matches: 5. The length of the CDR3 is 15 residues. This CDR3 reads CASSPSGSGTGELFF. The CDR3 nucleotides are TGTGCCAGCAGCCCTAGCGGGAGCGGGACCGGGGAGCTGTTTTTT.

This chain joins TRBV7-9 and TRBJ1-2; possibly TRBD1 for D (5 bases). The CDR3 contains 14 residues. The germline CDR1 and CDR2 sequences are SEHNR and FQNEAQ (reference sequence). V was pared by 7 bases and J by 3 bases, with 15 bases between. The chain's CDR3 is CASTRAGTDYGYTF. The CDR3 nucleotides read TGTGCCAGCACCCGGGCAGGGACGGACTATGGCTACACCTTC.

The genes are TRBV6-6 and TRBJ2-3; 12 positions agree with TRBD2. V was pared by 7 bases and J by 0 bases, with 2 bases of the junction left unmatched. This CDR3 is built from 15 residues. Germline CDR1 MNHNY, CDR2 SVGAGI (reference sequence). CDR3 in amino acids: CASTGTSGSTDTQYF. The CDR3 DNA is TGTGCCAGCACCGGGACTAGCGGGAGCACAGATACGCAGTATTTT.

The chain is built from TRBV6-5 and TRBJ2-2; D perhaps matches TRBD1 (7 bases). V was shortened by 2 bases and J by 9 bases, with 16 bases between the two germline ends. This CDR3 is built from 15 residues. Germline lookup yields CDR1 MNHEY and CDR2 SVGAGI. CDR3 in DNA: TGTGCCAGCAGTTACGAGGCAGGGGGGAATCGGGAGCTGTTTTTT. This codes for CASSYEAGGNRELFF.

The rearrangement joins TRBV5-4 to TRBJ2-4; possibly TRBD1 for D (6 bases). The CDR3 consists of 14 residues. Germline assignment: CDR1 SGHNT and CDR2 YYREEE (reference sequence). V dropped 7 bases and J dropped 6 bases, with 17 bases sitting between them. For the CDR3, the DNA is TGTGCCAGCGGCCCCCCGGACAGCCGAAACATTCAGTACTTC. The encoded protein is CASGPPDSRNIQYF.

The chain is built from TRBV30 and TRBJ1-1; a possible D gene is TRBD1 (6 bases). The CDR3 has 13 residues. The V end lost 4 bases, the J end lost 0 bases, and 9 bases lay between the germline ends. Germline CDR1 is GTSNPN and CDR2 is SVGIG (reference sequence). As DNA, the CDR3 is TGTGCCTGGATCGGACAGATGAACACTGAAGCTTTCTTT. Protein product: CAWIGQMNTEAFF.

This clonotype was seen once. The chain links TRBV2 to TRBJ1-1; tentatively, D is TRBD1 (6 bases). CDR1 and CDR2 (germline): SNHLY, FYNNEI. Trimming stripped 4 bases from V and 0 bases from J, with 12 bases between. This CDR3 region has 15 residues. The DNA for the CDR3 is TGTGCCAGCAGTGGCCCGCAGGGGATGAACACTGAAGCTTTCTTT. Translated: CASSGPQGMNTEAFF.

This clonotype was seen only a few times. The chain employs TRBV29-1 and TRBJ2-1, with TRBD2 matching over 8 bases. V was pared by 2 bases and J by 9 bases, with 18 bases of the junction left unmatched. Germline assignment: CDR1 SQVTM and CDR2 ANQGSEA. The CDR3 extends over 17 amino acids. The CDR3 sequence: CSVESNGGSGGLSEQFF. For the CDR3, the DNA is TGCAGCGTTGAAAGCAATGGAGGCAGCGGGGGCCTGAGTGAGCAGTTCTTC.

V usage is TRBV28 and J usage is TRBJ1-5, with TRBD1 as a possible D gene (6 bases). CDR1 is MDHEN and CDR2 is SYDVKM in the germline V gene. V was cut by 6 bases and J by 4 bases, with 19 bases left in between. The CDR3 length is 16 residues. The CDR3 DNA is TGTGCCAGCAGCTCTGGTGGGGGGCTCGGAAATCAGCCCCAGCATTTT. Protein sequence: CASSSGGGLGNQPQHF. The whole variable domain, remainder taken from reference TRBV28 and TRBJ1-5, is DVKVTQSSRYLVKRTGEKVFLECVQDMDHENMFWYRQDPGLGLRLIYFSYDVKMKEKGDIPEGYSVSREKKERFSLILESASTNQTSMYLCASSSGGGLGNQPQHFGDGTRLSIL.

This clonotype was observed a handful of times. The junction does not match germline at one end; this may be a read error. J is TRBJ2-7 and V is TRBV12-5, with D uncertain. The germline V gene has CDR1 LGHNT and CDR2 FRNRAP. The CDR3 extends over 16 amino acids. CDR3 coding DNA: TGTGCTGGTGGTTTGGTACTCCAGAAGAGCTCCTACGAGCAGTACTTC. It encodes CAGGLVLQKSSYEQYF.

The chain employs TRBV13 and TRBJ2-1; 11 nucleotides line up with TRBD2. Germline assignment: CDR1 PRHDT and CDR2 FYEKMQ (reference sequence). This CDR3 spans 16 amino acids. With 5 bases clipped from V and 4 bases from J, the junction kept 7 bases outside the gene matches. This chain's CDR3 is CASSPSSGGLYNEQFF. In DNA form, the CDR3 reads TGTGCCAGCAGCCCATCTAGCGGGGGGCTTTACAATGAGCAGTTCTTC.

This chain uses TRBV29-1 with TRBJ1-2, with TRBD1 matching over 7 bases. CDR1 SQVTM and CDR2 ANQGSEA come from the germline V gene. With 6 bases clipped from V and 0 bases from J, the junction kept 4 bases outside the gene matches. This CDR3 is built from 13 residues. For the CDR3, the DNA is TGCAGCGTCGGGACAGTGACTAACTATGGCTACACCTTC. This codes for CSVGTVTNYGYTF.

This clonotype was picked up a small number of times. This chain joins TRBV9 and TRBJ2-7, with TRBD1 matching 10 bases. The CDR3 contains 16 residues. Germline V gene lookup returns CDR1 SGDLS and CDR2 YYNGEE. V was clipped by 4 bases and J by 3 bases; unmatched bases: 10. CDR3 region: CASSPGSGTGDYEQYF. The CDR3 region has the DNA TGTGCCAGCAGCCCCGGATCCGGGACAGGGGACTACGAGCAGTACTTC.